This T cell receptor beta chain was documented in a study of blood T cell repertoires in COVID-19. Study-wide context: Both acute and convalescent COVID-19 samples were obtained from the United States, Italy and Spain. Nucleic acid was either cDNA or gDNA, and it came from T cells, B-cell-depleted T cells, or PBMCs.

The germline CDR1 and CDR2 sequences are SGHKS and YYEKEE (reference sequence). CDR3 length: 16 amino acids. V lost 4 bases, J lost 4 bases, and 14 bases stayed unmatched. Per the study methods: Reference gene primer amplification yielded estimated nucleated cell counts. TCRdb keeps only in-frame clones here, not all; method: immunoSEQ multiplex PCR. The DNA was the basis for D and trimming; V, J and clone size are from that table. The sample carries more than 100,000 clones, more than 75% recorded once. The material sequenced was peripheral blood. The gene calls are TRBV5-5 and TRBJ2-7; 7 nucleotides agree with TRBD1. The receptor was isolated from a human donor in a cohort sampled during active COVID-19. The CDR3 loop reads CASSGPLGDRSYEQYF. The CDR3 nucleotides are TGTGCCAGCAGCGGCCCCTTAGGGGACAGATCATACGAGCAGTACTTC.